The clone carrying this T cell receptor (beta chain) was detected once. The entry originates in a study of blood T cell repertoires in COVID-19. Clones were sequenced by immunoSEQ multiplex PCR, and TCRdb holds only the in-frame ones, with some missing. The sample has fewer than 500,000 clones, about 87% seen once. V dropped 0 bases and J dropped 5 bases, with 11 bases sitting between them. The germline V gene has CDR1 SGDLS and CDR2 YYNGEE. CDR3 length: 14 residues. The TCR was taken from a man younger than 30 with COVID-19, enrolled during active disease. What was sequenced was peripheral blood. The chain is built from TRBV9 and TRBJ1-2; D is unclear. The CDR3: CASSVEAGNYGYTF. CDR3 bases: TGTGCCAGCAGCGTAGAAGCGGGAAATTATGGCTACACCTTC.